The T cell receptor beta chain described here comes from a study of T-cell reconstitution after alpha-beta-depleted transplantation in children listed by TCRdb under 2016. As for the study more broadly: Using TCR repertoire profiling, the study followed T-cell immune reconstitution in a quantitative way in children after TCRalphabeta/CD19-depleted allogeneic hematopoietic cell transplantation.

Reading the germline V gene gives CDR1 SQVTM and CDR2 ANQGSEA. The CDR3, from cysteine to phenylalanine, totals 11 residues. Just the 33-base CDR3 DNA is kept, in frame starting at base 1. Deletion took 4 bases off V and 4 bases off J, with a span of 7 bases between the germline ends. Comment on this clonotype: What antigen it recognizes has not been identified. No much larger clone is present one base from it, and per-base qualities are unavailable.

What the treatment or condition label conveys for this sample: allogeneic hematopoietic cell transplantation with graft depleted of TCRalphabeta T cells and CD19 B cells. TCRalphabeta/CD19-depleted allogeneic hematopoietic cell grafts were given to the transplant recipients, all of whom were children. Receptor libraries were prepared by PCR. Sequenced on an Illumina HiSeq 2500. To normalize quantification of the TCRbeta repertoire, the TCR libraries were built with molecular barcoding that relied on unique molecular identifiers. TCRdb took the public reads, trimmed them with fastp at Q25, ran MiXCR for clone calling and kept in-frame beta chains. Rows are unified per CDR3 protein, each entry keeping the most common DNA and genes. The sample table holds about 440,000 distinct CDR3 sequences, of which roughly 43% were seen once. Jointly, the top ten make up roughly a quarter of the sample. On the study overall, not on this receptor specifically: The high TCRbeta diversity at day 60 in some patients was ascribed to recipient T cells and intrathymic progenitors that had survived conditioning. Hyperexpanded clone frequencies declined over subsequent months; after one year, T-cell counts and TCRbeta diversity were mostly attributed to newly produced T cells. The apparently early alphabetaT-cell count recovery about two months after transplant was reportedly dependent on only several hundred rapidly expanded clones derived from non-depleted graft cells.

The source material was PBMCs, sampled before TCRalphabeta/CD19-depleted stem cell transplant. The chain is assembled from TRBV29-1 and TRBJ2-5; TRBD1 is a possible D gene, resting on 6 matching bases. The receptor was isolated from a girl aged 2 to 10 with aplastic anemia, due to receive a stem cell transplant. DNA sequence: TGCAGCGTTGGCAGGGGAGAGACCCAGTACTTC. Its protein is CSVGRGETQYF.